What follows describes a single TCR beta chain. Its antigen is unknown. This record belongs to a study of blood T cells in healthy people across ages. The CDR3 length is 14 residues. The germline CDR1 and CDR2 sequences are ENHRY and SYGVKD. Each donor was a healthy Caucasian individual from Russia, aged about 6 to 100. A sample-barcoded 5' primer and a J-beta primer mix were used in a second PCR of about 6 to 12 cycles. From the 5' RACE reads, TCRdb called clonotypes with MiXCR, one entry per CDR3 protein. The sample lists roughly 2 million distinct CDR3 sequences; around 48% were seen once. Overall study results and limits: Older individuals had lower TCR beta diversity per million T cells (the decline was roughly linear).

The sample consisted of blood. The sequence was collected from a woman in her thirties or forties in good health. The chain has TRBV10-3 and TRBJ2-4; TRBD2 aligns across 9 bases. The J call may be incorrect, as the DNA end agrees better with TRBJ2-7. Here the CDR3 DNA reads TGTGCCATCAGTGTGCTAGCGGGGTCCTACGAGCAGTACTTC. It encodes CAISVLAGSYEQYF.